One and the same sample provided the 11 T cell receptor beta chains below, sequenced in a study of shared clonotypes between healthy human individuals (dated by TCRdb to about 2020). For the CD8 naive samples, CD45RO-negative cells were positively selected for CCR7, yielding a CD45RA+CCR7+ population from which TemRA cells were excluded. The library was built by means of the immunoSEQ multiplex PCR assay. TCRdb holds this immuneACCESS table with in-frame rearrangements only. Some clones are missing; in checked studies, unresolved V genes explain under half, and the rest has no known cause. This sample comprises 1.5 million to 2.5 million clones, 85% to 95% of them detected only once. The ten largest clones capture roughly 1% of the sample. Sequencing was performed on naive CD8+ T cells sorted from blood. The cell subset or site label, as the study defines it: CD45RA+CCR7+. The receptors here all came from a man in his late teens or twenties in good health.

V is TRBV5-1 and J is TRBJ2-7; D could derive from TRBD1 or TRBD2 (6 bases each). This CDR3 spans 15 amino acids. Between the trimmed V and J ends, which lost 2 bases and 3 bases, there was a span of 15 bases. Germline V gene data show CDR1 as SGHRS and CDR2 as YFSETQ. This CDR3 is CASSFGTGGLYEQYF. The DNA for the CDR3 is TGCGCCAGCAGCTTTGGGACCGGGGGCCTCTACGAGCAGTACTTC.

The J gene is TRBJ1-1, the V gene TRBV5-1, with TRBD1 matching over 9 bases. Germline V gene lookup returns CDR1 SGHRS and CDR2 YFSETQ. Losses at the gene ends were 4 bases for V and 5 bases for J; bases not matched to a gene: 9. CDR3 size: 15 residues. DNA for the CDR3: TGCGCCAGCAGCCGGGACAGGGAGTTAGGTACTGAAGCTTTCTTT. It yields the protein CASSRDRELGTEAFF.

The CDR3 DNA sequence: TGTGCCAGCAAACAGGGGGCGTCCTACAATGAGCAGTTCTTC. This encodes CASKQGASYNEQFF. V usage is TRBV27 and J usage is TRBJ2-1; 9 bases agree with TRBD1. Germline CDR1 reads MNHEY; CDR2 reads SMNVEV (reference sequence). This CDR3 has 14 residues. Unmatched junction bases numbered 2, after V lost 7 bases and J lost 1 base.

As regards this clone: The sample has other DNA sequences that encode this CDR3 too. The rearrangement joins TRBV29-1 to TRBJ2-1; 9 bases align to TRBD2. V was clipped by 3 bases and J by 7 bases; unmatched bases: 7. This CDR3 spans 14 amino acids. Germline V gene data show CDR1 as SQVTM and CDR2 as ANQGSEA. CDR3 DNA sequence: TGCAGCGTTGACGGTCTAGCGGGGTATAATGAGCAGTTCTTC. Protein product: CSVDGLAGYNEQFF.

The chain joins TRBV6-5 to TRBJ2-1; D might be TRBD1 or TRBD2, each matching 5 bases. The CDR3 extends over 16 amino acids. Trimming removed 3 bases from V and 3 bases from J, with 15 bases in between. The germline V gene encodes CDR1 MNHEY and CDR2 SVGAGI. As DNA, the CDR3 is TGTGCCAGCAGTTATACGATGGGACGCGGCTACAATGAGCAGTTCTTC. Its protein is CASSYTMGRGYNEQFF.

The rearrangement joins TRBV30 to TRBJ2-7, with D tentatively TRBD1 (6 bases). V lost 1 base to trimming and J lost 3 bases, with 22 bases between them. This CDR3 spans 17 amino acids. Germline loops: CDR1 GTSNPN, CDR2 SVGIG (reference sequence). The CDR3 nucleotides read TGTGCCTGGAGTGGTCACAGGGAGTCCGTGACCCGCTACGAGCAGTACTTC. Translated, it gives CAWSGHRESVTRYEQYF. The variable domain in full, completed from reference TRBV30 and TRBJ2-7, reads SQTIHQWPATLVQPVGSPLSLECTVEGTSNPNLYWYRQAAGRGLQLLFYSVGIGQISSEVPQNLSASRPQDRQFILSSKKLLLSDSGFYLCAWSGHRESVTRYEQYFGPGTRLTVT.

DNA of the CDR3: TGCGCCAGCAGCTTACTAGCGGCCTTATACAATGAGCAGTTCTTC. The encoded protein is CASSLLAALYNEQFF. V is TRBV5-1 and J is TRBJ2-1; TRBD2 aligns across 8 bases. Unmatched junction bases numbered 5, after V lost 2 bases and J lost 4 bases. CDR1 is SGHRS and CDR2 is YFSETQ in the germline V gene. The CDR3 extends over 15 amino acids. Full variable domain (missing parts from reference TRBV5-1 and TRBJ2-1): KAGVTQTPRYLIKTRGQQVTLSCSPISGHRSVSWYQQTPGQGLQFLFEYFSETQRNKGNFPGRFSGRQFSNSRSEMNVSTLELGDSALYLCASSLLAALYNEQFFGPGTRLTVL.

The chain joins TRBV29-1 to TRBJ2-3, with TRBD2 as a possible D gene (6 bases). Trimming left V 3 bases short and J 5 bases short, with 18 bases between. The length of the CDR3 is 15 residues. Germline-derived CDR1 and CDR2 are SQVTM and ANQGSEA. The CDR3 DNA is TGCAGCGTTGATCACCGGGACTCCTCGTTAGATACGCAGTATTTT. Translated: CSVDHRDSSLDTQYF.

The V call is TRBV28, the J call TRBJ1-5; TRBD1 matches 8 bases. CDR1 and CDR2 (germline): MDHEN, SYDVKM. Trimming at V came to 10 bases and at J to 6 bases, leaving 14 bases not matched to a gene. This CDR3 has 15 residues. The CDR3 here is CATTGGGMNGQPQHF. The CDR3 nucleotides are TGTGCCACCACAGGGGGGGGAATGAATGGTCAGCCCCAGCATTTT.

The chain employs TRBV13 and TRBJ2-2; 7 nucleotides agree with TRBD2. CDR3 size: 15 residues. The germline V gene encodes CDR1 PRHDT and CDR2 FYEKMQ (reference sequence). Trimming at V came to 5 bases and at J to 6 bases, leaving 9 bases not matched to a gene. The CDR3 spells CASSPPSGMAGELFF. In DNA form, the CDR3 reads TGTGCCAGCAGCCCCCCCAGCGGGATGGCCGGGGAGCTGTTTTTT.

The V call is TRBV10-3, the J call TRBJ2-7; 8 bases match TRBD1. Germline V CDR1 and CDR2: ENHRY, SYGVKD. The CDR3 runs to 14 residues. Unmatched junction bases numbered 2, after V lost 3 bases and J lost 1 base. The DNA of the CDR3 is TGTGCCATCAGTGAATGGGACAGGTCCTACGAGCAGTACTTC. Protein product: CAISEWDRSYEQYF.